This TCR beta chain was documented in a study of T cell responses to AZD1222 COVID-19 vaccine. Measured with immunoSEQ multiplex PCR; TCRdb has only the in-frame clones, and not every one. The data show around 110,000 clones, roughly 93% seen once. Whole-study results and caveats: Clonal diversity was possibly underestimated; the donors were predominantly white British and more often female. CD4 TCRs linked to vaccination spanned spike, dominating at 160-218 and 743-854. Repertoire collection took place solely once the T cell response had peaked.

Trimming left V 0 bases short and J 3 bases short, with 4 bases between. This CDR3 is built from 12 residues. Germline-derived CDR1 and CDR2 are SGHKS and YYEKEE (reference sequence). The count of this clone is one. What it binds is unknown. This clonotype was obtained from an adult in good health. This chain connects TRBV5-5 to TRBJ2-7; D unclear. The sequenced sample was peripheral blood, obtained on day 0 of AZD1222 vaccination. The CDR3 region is CASSLGVYEQYF. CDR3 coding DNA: TGTGCCAGCAGCTTGGGGGTCTACGAGCAGTACTTC. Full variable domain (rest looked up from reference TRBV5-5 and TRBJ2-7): DAGVTQSPTHLIKTRGQQVTLRCSPISGHKSVSWYQQVLGQGPQFIFQYYEKEERGRGNFPDRFSARQFPNYSSELNVNALLLGDSALYLCASSLGVYEQYFGPGTRLTVT.